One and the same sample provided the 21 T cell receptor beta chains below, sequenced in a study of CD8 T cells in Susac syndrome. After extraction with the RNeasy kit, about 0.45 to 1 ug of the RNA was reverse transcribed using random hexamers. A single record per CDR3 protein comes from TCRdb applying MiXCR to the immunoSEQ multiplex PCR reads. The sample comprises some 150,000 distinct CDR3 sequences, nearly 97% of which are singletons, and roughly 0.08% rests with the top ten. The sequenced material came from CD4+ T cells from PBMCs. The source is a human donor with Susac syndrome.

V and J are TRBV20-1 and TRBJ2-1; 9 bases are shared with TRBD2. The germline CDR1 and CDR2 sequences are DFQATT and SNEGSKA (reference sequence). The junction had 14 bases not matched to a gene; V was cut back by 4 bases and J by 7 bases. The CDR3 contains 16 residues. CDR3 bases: TGCAGTGCTACCCAACCCGGGACTAGCAAGTGGAATGAGCAGTTCTTC. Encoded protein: CSATQPGTSKWNEQFF.

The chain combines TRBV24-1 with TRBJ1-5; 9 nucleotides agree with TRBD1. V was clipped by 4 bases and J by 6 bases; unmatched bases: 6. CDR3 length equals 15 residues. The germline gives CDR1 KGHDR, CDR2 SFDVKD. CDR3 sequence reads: CATSDHRGPGQPQHF. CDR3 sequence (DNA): TGTGCCACCAGTGACCACAGGGGGCCCGGTCAGCCCCAGCATTTT.

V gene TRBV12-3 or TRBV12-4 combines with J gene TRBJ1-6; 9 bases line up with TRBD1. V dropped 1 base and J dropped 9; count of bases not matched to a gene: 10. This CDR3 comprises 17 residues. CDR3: CASSLGPVGQGGSPLHF. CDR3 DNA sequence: TGTGCCAGCAGTTTAGGGCCCGTGGGACAGGGAGGTTCACCCCTCCACTTT.

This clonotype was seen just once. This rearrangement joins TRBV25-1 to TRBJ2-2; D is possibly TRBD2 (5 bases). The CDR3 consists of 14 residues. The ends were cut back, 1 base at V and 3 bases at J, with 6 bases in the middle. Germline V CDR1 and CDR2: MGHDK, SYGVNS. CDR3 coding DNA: TGTGCCAGCAGTGAATTCGGGGACACCGGGGAGCTGTTTTTT. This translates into CASSEFGDTGELFF.

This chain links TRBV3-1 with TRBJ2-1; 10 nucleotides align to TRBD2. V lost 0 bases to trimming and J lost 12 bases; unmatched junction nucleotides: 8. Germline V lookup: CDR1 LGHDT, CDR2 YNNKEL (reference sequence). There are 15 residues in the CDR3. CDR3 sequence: CASSQDRTSGNRQFF. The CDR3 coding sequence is TGTGCCAGCAGCCAAGATAGAACTAGCGGGAATCGGCAGTTCTTC.

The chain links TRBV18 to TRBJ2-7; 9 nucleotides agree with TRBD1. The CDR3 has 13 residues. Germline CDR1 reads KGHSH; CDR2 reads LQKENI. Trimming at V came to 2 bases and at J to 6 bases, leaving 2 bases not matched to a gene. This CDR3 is CASSPTGQGEQYF. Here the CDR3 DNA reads TGTGCCAGCTCACCAACGGGACAGGGCGAGCAGTACTTC.

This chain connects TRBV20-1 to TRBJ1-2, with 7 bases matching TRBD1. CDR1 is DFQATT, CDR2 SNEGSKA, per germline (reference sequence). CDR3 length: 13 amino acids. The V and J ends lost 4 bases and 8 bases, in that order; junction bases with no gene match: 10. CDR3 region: CSAKTGTDGGYTF. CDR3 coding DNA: TGCAGTGCTAAAACCGGGACAGACGGCGGCTACACCTTC.

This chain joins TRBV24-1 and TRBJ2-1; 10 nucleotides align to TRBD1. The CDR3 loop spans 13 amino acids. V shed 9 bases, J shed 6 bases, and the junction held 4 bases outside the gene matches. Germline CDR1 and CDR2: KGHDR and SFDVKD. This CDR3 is CATARQGANEQFF. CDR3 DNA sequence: TGTGCCACCGCTAGACAGGGGGCCAATGAGCAGTTCTTC.

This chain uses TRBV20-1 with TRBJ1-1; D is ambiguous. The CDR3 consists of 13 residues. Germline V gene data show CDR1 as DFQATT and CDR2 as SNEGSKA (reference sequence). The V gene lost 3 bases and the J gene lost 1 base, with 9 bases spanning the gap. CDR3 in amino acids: CSASPGGNTEAFF. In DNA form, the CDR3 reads TGCAGTGCTAGTCCGGGTGGGAACACTGAAGCTTTCTTT.

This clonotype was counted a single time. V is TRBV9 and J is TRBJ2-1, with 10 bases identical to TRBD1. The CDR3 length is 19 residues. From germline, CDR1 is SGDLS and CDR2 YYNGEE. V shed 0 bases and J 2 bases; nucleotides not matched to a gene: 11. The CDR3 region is CASSVGGGTGAPTYNEQFF. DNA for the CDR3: TGTGCCAGCAGCGTAGGCGGCGGGACAGGGGCTCCGACCTACAATGAGCAGTTCTTC.

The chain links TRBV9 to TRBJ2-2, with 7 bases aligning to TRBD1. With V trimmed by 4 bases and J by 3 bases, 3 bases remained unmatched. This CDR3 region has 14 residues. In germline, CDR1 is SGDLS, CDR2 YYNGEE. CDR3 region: CASSRGQYTGELFF. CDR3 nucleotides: TGTGCCAGCAGCAGGGGACAGTACACCGGGGAGCTGTTTTTT.

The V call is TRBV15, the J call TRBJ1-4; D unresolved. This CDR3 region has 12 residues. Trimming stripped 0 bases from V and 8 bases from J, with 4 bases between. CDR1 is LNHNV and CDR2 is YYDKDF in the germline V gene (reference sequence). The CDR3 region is CATSREWEKLFF. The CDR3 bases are TGTGCCACCAGCAGAGAATGGGAAAAACTGTTTTTT.

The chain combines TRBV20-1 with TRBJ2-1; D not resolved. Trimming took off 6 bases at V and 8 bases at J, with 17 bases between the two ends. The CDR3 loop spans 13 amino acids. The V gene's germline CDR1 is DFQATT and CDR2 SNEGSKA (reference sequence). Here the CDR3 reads CSALRTTGDEQFF. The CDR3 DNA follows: TGCAGTGCCCTCCGGACCACCGGTGATGAGCAGTTCTTC.

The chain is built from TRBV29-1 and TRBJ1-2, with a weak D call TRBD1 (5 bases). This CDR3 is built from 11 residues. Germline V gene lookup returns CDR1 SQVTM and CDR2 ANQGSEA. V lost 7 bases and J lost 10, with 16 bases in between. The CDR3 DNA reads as TGCAGCGCTAGGGACCCCGGGGCCTACACCTTC. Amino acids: CSARDPGAYTF.

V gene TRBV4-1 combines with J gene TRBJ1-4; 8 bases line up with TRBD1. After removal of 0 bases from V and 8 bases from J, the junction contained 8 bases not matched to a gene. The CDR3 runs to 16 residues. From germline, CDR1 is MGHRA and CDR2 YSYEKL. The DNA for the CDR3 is TGCGCCAGCAGCCAAGATCCGGCAGGGGGCCCGGAAAAACTGTTTTTT. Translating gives CASSQDPAGGPEKLFF.

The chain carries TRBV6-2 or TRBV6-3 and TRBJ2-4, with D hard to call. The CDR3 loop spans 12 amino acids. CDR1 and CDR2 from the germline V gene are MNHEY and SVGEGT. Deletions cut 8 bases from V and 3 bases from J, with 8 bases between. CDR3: CASGLYKNIQYF. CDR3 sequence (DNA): TGTGCCAGCGGCCTCTACAAAAACATTCAGTACTTC.

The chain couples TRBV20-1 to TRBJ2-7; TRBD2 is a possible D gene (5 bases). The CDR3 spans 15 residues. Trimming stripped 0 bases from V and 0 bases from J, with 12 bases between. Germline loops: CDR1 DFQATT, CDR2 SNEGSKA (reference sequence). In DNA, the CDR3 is TGCAGTGCTAGAGAAGCGGACCTAATCTCCTACGAGCAGTACTTC. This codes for CSAREADLISYEQYF.

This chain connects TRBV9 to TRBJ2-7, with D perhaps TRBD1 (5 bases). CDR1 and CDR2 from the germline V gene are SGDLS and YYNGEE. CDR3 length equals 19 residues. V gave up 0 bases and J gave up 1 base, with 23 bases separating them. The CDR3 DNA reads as TGTGCCAGCAGCGTAGCTCCCGGCAGCAATTGGGGCGGATCCTACGAGCAGTACTTC. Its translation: CASSVAPGSNWGGSYEQYF.

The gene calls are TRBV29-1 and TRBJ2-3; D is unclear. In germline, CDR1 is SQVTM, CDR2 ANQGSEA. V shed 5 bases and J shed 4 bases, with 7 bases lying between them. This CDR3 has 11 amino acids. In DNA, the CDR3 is TGCAGCGTTACCTTGTCAGATACGCAGTATTTT. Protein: CSVTLSDTQYF.

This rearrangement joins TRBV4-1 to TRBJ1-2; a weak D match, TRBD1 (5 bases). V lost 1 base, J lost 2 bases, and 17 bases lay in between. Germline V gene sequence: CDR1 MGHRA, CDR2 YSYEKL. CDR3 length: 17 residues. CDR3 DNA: TGCGCCAGCAGCCAAGTCGGGGGTTTGGACCCAAACTATGGCTACACCTTC. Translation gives CASSQVGGLDPNYGYTF.

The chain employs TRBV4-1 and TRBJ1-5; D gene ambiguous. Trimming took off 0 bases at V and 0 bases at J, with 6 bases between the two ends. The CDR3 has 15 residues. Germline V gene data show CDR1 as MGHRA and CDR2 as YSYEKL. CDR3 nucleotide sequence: TGCGCCAGCAGCCAAGATGTGAATAGCAATCAGCCCCAGCATTTT. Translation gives CASSQDVNSNQPQHF.